The clone carrying this TCR beta chain has only one observation. The antigen is undetermined. The data are from a study of cytomegalovirus exposure and HLA in healthy donors. The CDR3 totals 16 residues. Germline lookup yields CDR1 SGHTA and CDR2 FQGNSA. The junction had 8 bases not matched to a gene; V was cut back by 6 bases and J by 7 bases. Study-wide results and limits: Trimming of TCR beta V- and J-genes showed a link, identified in a later analysis, to a missense DCLRE1C variant.

The primer mix had 60 Vbeta and 13 Jbeta primers. The protocol was immunoSEQ multiplex PCR, while the TCRdb copy is restricted to in-frame clones and leaves out a portion. The sample gives 150,000 to 200,000 clones, roughly 80% of which show up once; approximately 1.3% is in the top ten. The TCR originated in a man aged 50 to 59 in good health and CMV-seropositive. The chain combines TRBV7-2 with TRBJ2-2; 13 positions match TRBD2. Sample: PBMCs. CDR3 loop: CASRPPGLAGFGELFF. The DNA of the CDR3 is TGTGCCAGCAGACCCCCGGGACTAGCGGGGTTCGGGGAGCTGTTTTTT.